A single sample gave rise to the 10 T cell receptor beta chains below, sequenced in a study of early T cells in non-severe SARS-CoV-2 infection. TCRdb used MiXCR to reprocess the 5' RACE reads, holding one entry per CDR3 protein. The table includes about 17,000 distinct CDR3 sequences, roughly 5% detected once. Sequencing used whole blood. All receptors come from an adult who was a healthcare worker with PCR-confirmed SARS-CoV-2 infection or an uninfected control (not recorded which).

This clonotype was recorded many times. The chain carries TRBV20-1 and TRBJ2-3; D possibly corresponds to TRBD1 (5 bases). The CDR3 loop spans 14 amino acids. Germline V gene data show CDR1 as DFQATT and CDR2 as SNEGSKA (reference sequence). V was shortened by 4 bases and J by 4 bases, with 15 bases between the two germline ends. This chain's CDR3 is CSATRSGIADTQYF. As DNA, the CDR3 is TGCAGTGCTACGAGATCAGGGATCGCAGATACGCAGTATTTT.

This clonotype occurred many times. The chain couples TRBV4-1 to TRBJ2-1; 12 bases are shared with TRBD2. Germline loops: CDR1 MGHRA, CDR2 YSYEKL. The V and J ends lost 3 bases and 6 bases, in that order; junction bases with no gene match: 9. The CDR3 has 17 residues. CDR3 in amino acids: CASSHPTLAGGTNEQFF. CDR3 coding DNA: TGCGCCAGCAGCCACCCCACACTAGCGGGGGGAACCAATGAGCAGTTCTTC.

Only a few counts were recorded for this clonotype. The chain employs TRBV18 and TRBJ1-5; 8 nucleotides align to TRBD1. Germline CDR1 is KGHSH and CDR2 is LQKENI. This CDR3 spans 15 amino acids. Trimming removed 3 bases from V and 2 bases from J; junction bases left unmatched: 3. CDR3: CASSPTGEGNQPQHF. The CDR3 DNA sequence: TGTGCCAGCTCACCGACAGGGGAAGGCAATCAGCCCCAGCATTTT.

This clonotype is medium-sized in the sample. CDR3 in DNA: TGTGCCAGCAGTTTTGGGGGGCCAGGCTACACCTTC. This translates into CASSFGGPGYTF. The rearrangement uses TRBV12-3 or TRBV12-4 and TRBJ1-2, with a tentative D call TRBD1 (6 bases). The V and J ends lost 3 bases and 8 bases respectively, with 10 bases between them. The CDR3 covers 12 residues.

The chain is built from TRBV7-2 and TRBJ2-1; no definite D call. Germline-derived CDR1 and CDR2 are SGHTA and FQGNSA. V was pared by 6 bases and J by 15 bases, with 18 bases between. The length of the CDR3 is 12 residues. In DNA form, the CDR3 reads TGTGCCAGCAGTCTTACGGGTCTAGTGGTGTTCTTC. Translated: CASSLTGLVVFF.

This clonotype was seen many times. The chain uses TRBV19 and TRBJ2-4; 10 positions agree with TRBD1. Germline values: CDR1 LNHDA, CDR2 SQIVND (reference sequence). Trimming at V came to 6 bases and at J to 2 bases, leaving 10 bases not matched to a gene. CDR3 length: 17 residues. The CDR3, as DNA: TGTGCCAGTAGCCCCCTCGGGACAGGGGTTCCCAAAAACATTCAGTACTTC. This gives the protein CASSPLGTGVPKNIQYF.

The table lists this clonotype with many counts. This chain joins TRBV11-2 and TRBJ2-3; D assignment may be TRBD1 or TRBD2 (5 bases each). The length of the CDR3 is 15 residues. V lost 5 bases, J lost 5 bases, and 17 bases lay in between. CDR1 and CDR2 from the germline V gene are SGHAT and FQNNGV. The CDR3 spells CASSHTGTLEDTQYF. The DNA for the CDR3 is TGTGCCAGCAGCCACACCGGGACCTTAGAAGATACGCAGTATTTT. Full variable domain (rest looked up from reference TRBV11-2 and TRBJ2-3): EAGVAQSPRYKIIEKRQSVAFWCNPISGHATLYWYQQILGQGPKLLIQFQNNGVVDDSQLPKDRFSAERLKGVDSTLKIQPAKLEDSAVYLCASSHTGTLEDTQYFGPGTRLTVL.

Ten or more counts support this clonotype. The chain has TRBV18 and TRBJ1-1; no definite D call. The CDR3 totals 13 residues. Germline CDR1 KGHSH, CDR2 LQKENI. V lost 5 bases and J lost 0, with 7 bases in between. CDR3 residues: CASSTDMNTEAFF. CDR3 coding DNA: TGTGCCAGCTCAACAGACATGAACACTGAAGCTTTCTTT.

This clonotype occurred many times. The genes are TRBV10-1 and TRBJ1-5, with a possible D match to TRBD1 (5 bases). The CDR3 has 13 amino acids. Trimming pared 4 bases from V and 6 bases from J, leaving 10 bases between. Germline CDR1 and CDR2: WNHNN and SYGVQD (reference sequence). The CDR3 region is CASSAGSAQPQHF. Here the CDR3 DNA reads TGCGCCAGCAGTGCAGGGTCCGCTCAGCCCCAGCATTTT.

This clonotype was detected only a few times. CDR3 residues: CASSAPSGRALGELFF. DNA of the CDR3: TGTGCCAGCAGTGCTCCTAGCGGGAGGGCCTTAGGGGAGCTGTTTTTT. The chain uses TRBV9 and TRBJ2-2, with 12 nucleotides matching TRBD2. Germline CDR1 and CDR2: SGDLS and YYNGEE. J was trimmed by 8 bases and V by 5 bases; bases with no gene match: 10. The CDR3 has 16 residues. The entire variable domain, with the rest obtained from reference TRBV9 and TRBJ2-2, is as follows: DSGVTQTPKHLITATGQRVTLRCSPRSGDLSVYWYQQSLDQGLQFLIQYYNGEERAKGNILERFSAQQFPDLHSELNLSSLELGDSALYFCASSAPSGRALGELFFGEGSRLTVL.